One and the same sample provided the 32 T cell receptor beta chains below, sequenced in a study of T cell repertoires in cytomegalovirus infection. TCRdb reanalysed the reads using MiXCR and keeps one entry per CDR3 protein. This sample has roughly 720,000 distinct CDR3 sequences; approximately 34% occur once, and the top ten carry under 3.5%. Sequencing was done on a sample of PBMCs. The receptors derive from a human donor in good health (CMV status not recorded). Some clones in this sample may be carry-over from other donors' samples.

This clonotype was counted many times. The chain joins TRBV7-8 to TRBJ2-7, with D possibly being TRBD2 (5 bases). Per germline, CDR1 SGHVS and CDR2 FQNEAQ. The V end was cut by 2 bases, the J end by 4 bases, with 21 bases between. The CDR3 covers 17 residues. The CDR3 region is CASSLPSAGPDPYEQYF. DNA of the CDR3: TGTGCCAGCAGCTTACCTTCGGCGGGTCCCGACCCATACGAGCAGTACTTC.

Remarks on this clonotype: The junction departs from the called germline gene at one end, perhaps through a read error. The chain combines TRBV7-7 with TRBJ2-1; D may be TRBD2 (6 bases). Germline V CDR1 and CDR2: SSHAT, FNYEAQ (reference sequence). The CDR3 is 17 amino acids. CDR3 in amino acids: CASSLESVSGLNNEQFF. Here the CDR3 DNA reads TGTGCTAGCAGCTTAGAGTCCGTGAGCGGGTTGAACAATGAGCAGTTCTTC.

The rearrangement links TRBV7-8 to TRBJ1-6, with a weak D call TRBD1 (5 bases). V was pared by 3 bases and J by 8 bases, with 20 bases between. Germline V lookup: CDR1 SGHVS, CDR2 FQNEAQ. The CDR3 is 17 amino acids. DNA of the CDR3: TGTGCCAGCAGCTTTTATTTTGGGGGGGAAGTGGATTCACCCCTCCACTTT. Residues: CASSFYFGGEVDSPLHF.

The rearrangement joins TRBV6-2 or TRBV6-3 to TRBJ2-4; 12 positions agree with TRBD2. This CDR3 is 20 amino acids long. J gave up 0 bases and V 4 bases, and 13 bases lay outside the gene matches. Germline V gene data show CDR1 as MNHEY and CDR2 as SVGEGT. CDR3 nucleotide sequence: TGTGCCAGCAGTTTAACGGGGCCTAGCGGGGGGGCCATAGCCAAAAACATTCAGTACTTC. It translates to CASSLTGPSGGAIAKNIQYF.

This chain connects TRBV6-8 to TRBJ2-1; 10 nucleotides agree with TRBD1. The CDR3 loop spans 15 amino acids. Germline V CDR1 and CDR2: MNHGY, SAAAGT. J lost 4 bases, V lost 6 bases, and 6 bases had no gene match. DNA of the CDR3: TGTGCCAGCAGCCGGGGACAGGGGCCTTACAATGAGCAGTTCTTC. This gives the protein CASSRGQGPYNEQFF.

As for this clonotype: This may be a read error, as it is one base from a much larger clone. The chain carries TRBV7-2 and TRBJ1-5; 7 bases fit TRBD1. Germline-derived CDR1 and CDR2 are SGHTA and FQGNSA. The CDR3 has 15 amino acids. The V gene end was trimmed by 5 bases and the J gene end by 6 bases; junction bases not matched to a gene: 10. The CDR3 bases are TGTGCCAGCAGCCTCGTCGGGACAGCCCGTCAGCCCCAGCATTTT. Translating gives CASSLVGTARQPQHF.

The chain employs TRBV28 and TRBJ2-7, with D tentatively TRBD2 (7 bases). CDR3 size: 13 residues. The germline gives CDR1 MDHEN, CDR2 SYDVKM. V shed 5 bases and J shed 5 bases, with 13 bases lying between them. In DNA form, the CDR3 reads TGTGCCAGCAGTGCCGGGGAGGGGGACGAGCAGTACTTC. Protein product: CASSAGEGDEQYF.

The chain recombines TRBV12-3 or TRBV12-4 with TRBJ1-4; TRBD1 agrees at 7 bases. V gave up 5 bases and J gave up 4 bases; unmatched junction bases: 7. This CDR3 is built from 15 residues. Here the CDR3 DNA reads TGTGCCAGCAGTCCGACAGGGCCAGTTAATGAAAAACTGTTTTTT. Protein: CASSPTGPVNEKLFF.

The rearrangement links TRBV19 to TRBJ1-1; TRBD1 is a possible D gene (5 bases). CDR3 length: 12 amino acids. Trimming removed 5 bases from V and 5 bases from J, with 9 bases in between. The germline gives CDR1 LNHDA, CDR2 SQIVND (reference sequence). CDR3 amino acids: CASSPGATEAFF. CDR3 bases: TGTGCCAGTAGTCCTGGGGCAACTGAAGCTTTCTTT.

The chain uses TRBV29-1 and TRBJ2-2, with a possible D match to TRBD1 (6 bases). Trimming removed 7 bases at V and 6 bases at J, with 21 bases between. The CDR3 contains 15 residues. The germline gives CDR1 SQVTM, CDR2 ANQGSEA. The CDR3 DNA is TGCAGCGCCTGGGGGCAGGGGCAAAACGCCGGGGAGCTGTTTTTT. This gives the protein CSAWGQGQNAGELFF.

The V call is TRBV10-3, the J call TRBJ2-7; 7 bases map to TRBD2. The CDR3 is 13 residues long. V lost 3 bases and J lost 3; bases outside the gene matches: 2. Germline V lookup: CDR1 ENHRY, CDR2 SYGVKD. The CDR3 protein is CAISEGGSYEQYF. In nucleotides, the CDR3 is TGTGCCATCAGTGAAGGCGGGAGCTACGAGCAGTACTTC.

This rearrangement joins TRBV20-1 to TRBJ2-3, with D perhaps TRBD1 (6 bases). Trimming removed 0 bases from V and 2 bases from J, with 15 bases in between. The germline V gene has CDR1 DFQATT and CDR2 SNEGSKA (reference sequence). The CDR3 totals 16 residues. In nucleotides, the CDR3 is TGCAGTGCTAGAGATCCCACAGGGCTAGTCACAGATACGCAGTATTTT. Protein product: CSARDPTGLVTDTQYF.

The CDR3 DNA follows: TGTGCCAGCAGTCGGTTGACCGTTACCTACGAGCAGTACTTC. This encodes CASSRLTVTYEQYF. The chain joins TRBV6-1 to TRBJ2-7; D is unclear. The CDR3 runs 14 residues. Trimming took 5 bases from V and 2 from J, leaving 13 bases between them. Germline CDR1 MNHNS, CDR2 SASEGT.

This clonotype came up a few times. V and J are TRBV28 and TRBJ1-2; D perhaps matches TRBD1 (5 bases). The germline V gene has CDR1 MDHEN and CDR2 SYDVKM. Trimming shortened V by 3 bases and J by 8 bases, and 13 bases separated the two germline ends. The CDR3 is 13 amino acids. The CDR3 nucleotides read TGTGCCAGCAGTTTGCCAGATAACAGGGGCTACACCTTC. As protein: CASSLPDNRGYTF.

J is TRBJ2-7 and V is TRBV5-4, with 7 bases fitting TRBD1. The trim removed 1 base at V and 2 bases at J, leaving 9 bases unmatched. CDR3 length: 16 residues. The V gene's germline CDR1 is SGHNT and CDR2 YYREEE (reference sequence). CDR3 protein: CASSLRSTGRTYEQYF. CDR3 nucleotide sequence: TGTGCCAGCAGCTTGAGATCGACAGGGCGGACCTACGAGCAGTACTTC.

The rearrangement joins TRBV5-8 to TRBJ1-2; tentative D call: TRBD1 (5 bases). Looked up from germline, CDR1 is SGHTS and CDR2 is YDEGEE. V was shortened by 6 bases and J by 9 bases, with 18 bases between the two germline ends. This CDR3 comprises 13 residues. CDR3 protein: CASTPGRGNRYTF. The CDR3 DNA sequence: TGTGCCAGCACCCCGGGGAGGGGTAATCGCTACACCTTC.

The CDR3 sequence: CASSFLTRRTEETQYF. The CDR3 DNA is TGTGCCAGCAGTTTCCTCACGCGAAGGACAGAAGAGACCCAGTACTTC. The chain combines TRBV12-3 or TRBV12-4 with TRBJ2-5; D is perhaps TRBD1 (6 bases). The V gene lost 3 bases and the J gene lost 3 bases, with 17 bases spanning the gap. The CDR3 spans 16 residues.

The V gene is TRBV27, the J gene TRBJ2-7, with D possibly matching TRBD1 (5 bases). The V end lost 7 bases, the J end lost 5 bases, and 21 bases lay between the germline ends. Germline V gene sequence: CDR1 MNHEY, CDR2 SMNVEV (reference sequence). This CDR3 contains 15 residues. The CDR3 loop reads CASTPLGQGWHEQYF. The CDR3 nucleotides are TGTGCCAGCACCCCACTGGGGCAGGGCTGGCACGAGCAGTACTTC.

The rearrangement links TRBV3-1 to TRBJ2-1; TRBD2 aligns across 13 bases. CDR1 is LGHDT, CDR2 YNNKEL, per germline (reference sequence). V gave up 2 bases and J gave up 7 bases; unmatched junction bases: 11. This CDR3 spans 18 amino acids. For the CDR3, the DNA is TGTGCCAGCAGCCAATTTTCTCCGGGACTAGCGGGGTTGAATGAGCAGTTCTTC. As protein: CASSQFSPGLAGLNEQFF.

This clonotype was recorded at least ten times. This CDR3 is CASSRPGQGEDTQYF. For the CDR3, the DNA is TGTGCCAGCAGCAGACCGGGACAGGGAGAGGATACGCAGTATTTT. The chain couples TRBV7-6 to TRBJ2-3; 9 positions match TRBD1. Germline lookup yields CDR1 SGHVS and CDR2 FNYEAQ. The trim removed 5 bases at V and 6 bases at J, leaving 9 bases unmatched. The CDR3 runs 15 residues.

This clonotype was seen more than once but under ten times. This chain connects TRBV5-6 to TRBJ1-3; 8 bases map to TRBD1. Losses at the gene ends were 3 bases for V and 2 bases for J; bases not matched to a gene: 10. Germline V gene lookup returns CDR1 SGHDT and CDR2 YYEEEE. The length of the CDR3 is 17 residues. The chain's CDR3 is CASSSISTGVTGNTIYF. Here the CDR3 DNA reads TGTGCCAGCAGCTCAATTTCGACAGGGGTAACTGGAAACACCATATATTTT.

The chain couples TRBV2 to TRBJ2-6, with unresolved D. The CDR3 totals 15 residues. Trimming left V 3 bases short and J 1 base short, with 7 bases between. Germline assignment: CDR1 SNHLY and CDR2 FYNNEI. CDR3 bases: TGTGCCAGCAGTGATAAGCTATCTGGGGCCAACGTCCTGACTTTC. This codes for CASSDKLSGANVLTF.

As for this clonotype: A read error may produce the germline difference seen at one junction end. J is TRBJ1-3 and V is TRBV7-2; a weak D match, TRBD1 (6 bases). Germline CDR1 reads SGHTA; CDR2 reads FQGNSA. This CDR3 contains 15 residues. DNA of the CDR3: TGTGCCAGCATCTTAGCGGGCAGGGGCAAAGGCACCATATATTTT. It codes for CASILAGRGKGTIYF.

The CDR3, as DNA: TGTGCCAGCAGTGAAATAGAAGAATGGCCCCAGCATTTT. Translated, it gives CASSEIEEWPQHF. The chain couples TRBV2 to TRBJ1-5; no reliable D call. This CDR3 comprises 13 residues. V was shortened by 2 bases and J by 9 bases, with 11 bases between the two germline ends. Germline-derived CDR1 and CDR2 are SNHLY and FYNNEI.

The chain has TRBV3-1 and TRBJ1-6, with TRBD1 matching 7 bases. The CDR3 has 21 residues. After removal of 0 bases from V and 9 bases from J, the junction contained 23 bases not matched to a gene. Germline CDR1 reads LGHDT; CDR2 reads YNNKEL (reference sequence). The DNA for the CDR3 is TGTGCCAGCAGCCAAGATCCTCGGACAGGCGTCCGCCTATTCGGTAGTTCACCCCTCCACTTT. This encodes CASSQDPRTGVRLFGSSPLHF.

CDR3 residues: CASTKGGDRYNEQFF. The DNA for the CDR3 is TGTGCCAGCACCAAAGGGGGGGACAGGTACAATGAGCAGTTCTTC. V and J are TRBV11-2 and TRBJ2-1, with TRBD1 as a possible D gene (8 bases). The CDR3 totals 15 residues. Germline-derived CDR1 and CDR2 are SGHAT and FQNNGV. Between the trimmed V and J ends, which lost 7 bases and 4 bases, there was a span of 17 bases. Full variable domain (missing parts from reference TRBV11-2 and TRBJ2-1): EAGVAQSPRYKIIEKRQSVAFWCNPISGHATLYWYQQILGQGPKLLIQFQNNGVVDDSQLPKDRFSAERLKGVDSTLKIQPAKLEDSAVYLCASTKGGDRYNEQFFGPGTRLTVL.

The chain employs TRBV28 and TRBJ1-1; D is undetermined. Trimming took off 3 bases at V and 0 bases at J, with 11 bases between the two ends. There are 15 residues in the CDR3. Looked up from germline, CDR1 is MDHEN and CDR2 is SYDVKM. The CDR3 here is CASSLGTRVNTEAFF. The CDR3 nucleotides are TGTGCCAGCAGTTTGGGTACCAGAGTGAACACTGAAGCTTTCTTT.

The rearrangement links TRBV19 to TRBJ2-6, with 8 bases that match TRBD1. V shed 3 bases and J 4 bases; nucleotides not matched to a gene: 5. The CDR3 has 16 residues. The germline gives CDR1 LNHDA, CDR2 SQIVND (reference sequence). In DNA form, the CDR3 reads TGTGCCAGTAGTATGGGCAGGGGGCCAGGGGCCAACGTCCTGACTTTC. It specifies CASSMGRGPGANVLTF.

The V call is TRBV19, the J call TRBJ1-5; maybe TRBD1 (5 bases). Trimming stripped 7 bases from V and 9 bases from J, with 16 bases between. Germline values: CDR1 LNHDA, CDR2 SQIVND (reference sequence). CDR3 length equals 13 residues. CDR3 coding DNA: TGTGCCAGTATGAGGGGCTCGGGGAGGCCCCAGCATTTT. As protein: CASMRGSGRPQHF.

This clonotype was picked up a small number of times. The V call is TRBV7-3, the J call TRBJ2-7; D assignment may be TRBD1 or TRBD2 (7 bases each). Germline-derived CDR1 and CDR2 are SGHTA and FQGTGA. This CDR3 has 15 amino acids. V was shortened by 2 bases and J by 2 bases, with 13 bases between the two germline ends. The CDR3: CASSLQQGGAYEQYF. The DNA for the CDR3 is TGTGCCAGCAGCTTACAGCAGGGGGGGGCCTACGAGCAGTACTTC.

The chain recombines TRBV12-3 or TRBV12-4 with TRBJ2-5; 8 nucleotides align to TRBD1. CDR3 length equals 14 residues. V lost 5 bases and J lost 4; bases outside the gene matches: 6. In DNA, the CDR3 is TGTGCCAGCAGTCAAAGGACAGGGATAGAGACCCAGTACTTC. Protein: CASSQRTGIETQYF.

This clonotype was observed a single time. The J gene is TRBJ1-1, the V gene TRBV19; tentatively, D is TRBD1 (5 bases). Germline V gives CDR1 LNHDA, CDR2 SQIVND (reference sequence). The CDR3 length is 15 residues. V shed 5 bases and J shed 0 bases, with 13 bases lying between them. CDR3 DNA sequence: TGTGCCAGTAGTTCGGGGGAACCTATGAACACTGAAGCTTTCTTT. The encoded protein is CASSSGEPMNTEAFF.